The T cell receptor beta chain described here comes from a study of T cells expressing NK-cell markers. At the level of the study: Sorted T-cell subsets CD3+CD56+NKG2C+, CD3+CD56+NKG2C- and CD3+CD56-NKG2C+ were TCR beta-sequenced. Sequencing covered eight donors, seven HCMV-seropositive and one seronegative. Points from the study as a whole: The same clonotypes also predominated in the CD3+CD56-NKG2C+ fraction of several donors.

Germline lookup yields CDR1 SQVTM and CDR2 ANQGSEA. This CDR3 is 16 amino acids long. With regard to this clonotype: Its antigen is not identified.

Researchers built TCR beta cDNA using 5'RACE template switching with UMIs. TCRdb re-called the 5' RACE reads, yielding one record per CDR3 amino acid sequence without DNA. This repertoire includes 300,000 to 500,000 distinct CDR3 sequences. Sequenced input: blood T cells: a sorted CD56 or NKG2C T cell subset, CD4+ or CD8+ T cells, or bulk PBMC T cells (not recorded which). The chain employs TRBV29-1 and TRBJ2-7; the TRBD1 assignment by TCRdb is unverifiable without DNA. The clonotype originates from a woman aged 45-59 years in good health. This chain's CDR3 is CSVGLIGGQSSYEQYF.